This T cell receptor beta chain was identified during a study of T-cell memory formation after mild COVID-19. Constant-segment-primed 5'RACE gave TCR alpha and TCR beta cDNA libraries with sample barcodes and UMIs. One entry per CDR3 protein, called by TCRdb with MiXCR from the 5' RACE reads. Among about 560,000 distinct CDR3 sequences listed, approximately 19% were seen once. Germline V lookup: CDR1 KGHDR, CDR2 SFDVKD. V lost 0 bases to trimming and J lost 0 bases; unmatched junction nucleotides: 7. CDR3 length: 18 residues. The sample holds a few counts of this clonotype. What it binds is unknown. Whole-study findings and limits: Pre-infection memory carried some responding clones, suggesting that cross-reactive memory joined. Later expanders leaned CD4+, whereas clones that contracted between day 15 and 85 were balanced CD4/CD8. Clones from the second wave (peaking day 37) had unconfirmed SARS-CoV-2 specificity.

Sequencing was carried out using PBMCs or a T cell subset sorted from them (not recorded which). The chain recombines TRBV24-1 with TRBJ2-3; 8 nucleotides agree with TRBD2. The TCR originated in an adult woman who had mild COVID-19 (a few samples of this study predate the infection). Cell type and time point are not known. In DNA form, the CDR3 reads TGTGCCACCAGTGATTTGTCCCCCCGGGGGGGTAGCACAGATACGCAGTATTTT. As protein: CATSDLSPRGGSTDTQYF.